This T cell receptor beta chain emerged from a study of blood T cell repertoires in COVID-19. Adults between roughly 18 and 90 years of age took part from about two dozen US areas. Authors' analysis steps: Amplified reference gene primers provided the basis for estimating nucleated cell counts. Clones were read by immunoSEQ multiplex PCR, and TCRdb kept only the in-frame ones, dropping some. That table gives V, J and clone size, and the DNA gave D and trimming. The sample carries fewer than 200,000 clones, approximately 86% recorded once. Germline V lookup: CDR1 LGHDT, CDR2 YNNKEL (reference sequence). The CDR3 has 15 residues. Trimming removed 2 bases at V and 4 bases at J, with 15 bases between.

This TCR derives from a man between 60 and 75 years old who had recovered from COVID-19. The sample consisted of PBMCs or T cells enriched from blood (not recorded which). V usage is TRBV3-1 (or the pseudogene TRBV3-2) and J usage is TRBJ2-7, with D possibly matching TRBD1 (6 bases). This CDR3 reads CASSQQDSGFYEQYF. CDR3 in DNA: TGTGCCAGCAGCCAACAGGACAGCGGATTTTACGAGCAGTACTTC.